The 8 T cell receptor beta chains below all came from one sample that was sequenced in a study of OX40 agonist ivuxolimab in advanced cancers. The method was immunoSEQ multiplex PCR; TCRdb's version includes in-frame clones alone and lacks a portion of them. The repertoire includes over 45,000 clones, 79% of them detected once, and about 1.9% sits in the top ten. The sample here was CD4+ or CD8+ T cells sorted from blood, taken in a trial of the OX40 agonist ivuxolimab. The receptors come from an adult with an advanced solid tumor such as melanoma, head and neck, liver or kidney cancer.

The chain recombines TRBV5-5 with TRBJ1-6; TRBD1 matches 7 bases. CDR3 length: 15 amino acids. The germline V gene has CDR1 SGHKS and CDR2 YYEKEE (reference sequence). Trimming at V came to 2 bases and at J to 10 bases, leaving 9 bases not matched to a gene. CDR3 coding DNA: TGTGCCAGCAGCTTAGCCGGGACAGAAGTCTCACCCCTCCACTTT. Protein product: CASSLAGTEVSPLHF.

A note on this clone: An end of the junction does not agree with germline; a read error may underlie this. Other DNA sequences in the same sample also yield this CDR3. This CDR3 is CASSLDGYNSPLHF. CDR3 bases: TGTGCCAGCAGCTTAGACGGATATAATTCACCCCTCCACTTC. V is TRBV7-3 and J is TRBJ1-6, with D unclear. This CDR3 spans 14 amino acids. CDR1 and CDR2 (germline): SGHTA, FQGTGA.

The chain joins TRBV7-2 to TRBJ2-1, with 10 bases that match TRBD2. Germline CDR1 and CDR2: SGHTA and FQGNSA. The CDR3 totals 15 residues. V lost 7 bases and J lost 4; bases outside the gene matches: 7. In nucleotides, the CDR3 is TGTGCCAGCATCAGTAAAGCGGGAGGGTACAATGAGCAGTTCTTC. Amino acids: CASISKAGGYNEQFF.

In regard to this clone: The junction departs from the called germline gene at one end, perhaps through a read error. The chain joins TRBV4-3 to TRBJ1-5; D is unresolved. The CDR3 sequence is 15 residues long. Germline V gene lookup returns CDR1 LGHNA and CDR2 YSLEER. This CDR3 is CASSQDWGSDQPQHF. The CDR3 bases are TGCGCCAGCAGCCAAGATTGGGGTAGCGATCAGCCCCAGCATTTT.

This clone was observed a few times. The J gene is TRBJ2-7, the V gene TRBV21-1; the D call in the table, TRBD1, was not verified against the DNA. TRBV21-1 counts as a pseudogene. This CDR3 is built from 16 residues. The CDR3 spells CASSDVPGQESYEQYF. The DNA for the CDR3 is TGTGCCAGCAGTGACGTCCCCGGACAGGAATCCTACGAGCAGTACTTC.

The V call is TRBV30, the J call TRBJ1-6, with D perhaps matching TRBD1 (6 bases). The CDR3 consists of 16 residues. The V end was cut by 3 bases, the J end by 0 bases, with 12 bases between. CDR1 is GTSNPN, CDR2 SVGIG, per germline (reference sequence). CDR3 sequence reads: CAWREQGSSYNSPLHF. CDR3 in DNA: TGTGCCTGGAGAGAACAGGGAAGCTCCTATAATTCACCCCTCCACTTT.

The V call is TRBV6-5, the J call TRBJ2-6; no firm D call. The CDR3 is 14 amino acids. Trimming removed 4 bases at V and 4 bases at J, with 8 bases between. Germline V CDR1 and CDR2: MNHEY, SVGAGI. CDR3 DNA: TGTGCCAGCAGTTGGGTGGACGGGGCCAACGTCCTGACTTTC. Protein product: CASSWVDGANVLTF.

The chain uses TRBV6-5 and TRBJ1-5, with no clear D. The V gene lost 6 bases and the J gene lost 10 bases, with 13 bases spanning the gap. The CDR3 extends over 12 amino acids. The germline gives CDR1 MNHEY, CDR2 SVGAGI. The CDR3 DNA follows: TGTGCCAGCAGGTCGGACGTCGGACCCCAGCATTTT. Its protein is CASRSDVGPQHF.